Here is one T cell receptor beta chain with its context. This CDR3 is built from 14 residues. V was trimmed by 5 bases and J by 2 bases, leaving 12 bases between them. CDR1 is SGHTA and CDR2 is FQGTGA in the germline V gene. Original processing methods: The authors estimated nucleated cell counts from reference gene primer amplification. Assay: immunoSEQ multiplex PCR; the TCRdb copy retains only in-frame clones and omits some. Clone size and V and J calls were adopted from that table, with D and trimming inferred from the DNA. The table shows about 160,000 clones, with 75% to 90% occurring only once. This specimen comes from a study of blood T cell repertoires in COVID-19.

The TCR originated in a woman older than 75 with active or convalescent COVID-19. The sample was peripheral blood. The V call is TRBV7-3, the J call TRBJ1-2; D possibly corresponds to TRBD1 (5 bases). The CDR3 region has the DNA TGTGCCAGCAGCCCAGAAGGGGTAAACTATGGCTACACCTTC. Translation gives CASSPEGVNYGYTF. Supplemented by reference TRBV7-3 and TRBJ1-2, the full variable domain reads GAGVSQTPSNKVTEKGKYVELRCDPISGHTALYWYRQSLGQGPEFLIYFQGTGAADDSGLPNDRFFAVRPEGSVSTLKIQRTERGDSAVYLCASSPEGVNYGYTFGSGTRLTVV.